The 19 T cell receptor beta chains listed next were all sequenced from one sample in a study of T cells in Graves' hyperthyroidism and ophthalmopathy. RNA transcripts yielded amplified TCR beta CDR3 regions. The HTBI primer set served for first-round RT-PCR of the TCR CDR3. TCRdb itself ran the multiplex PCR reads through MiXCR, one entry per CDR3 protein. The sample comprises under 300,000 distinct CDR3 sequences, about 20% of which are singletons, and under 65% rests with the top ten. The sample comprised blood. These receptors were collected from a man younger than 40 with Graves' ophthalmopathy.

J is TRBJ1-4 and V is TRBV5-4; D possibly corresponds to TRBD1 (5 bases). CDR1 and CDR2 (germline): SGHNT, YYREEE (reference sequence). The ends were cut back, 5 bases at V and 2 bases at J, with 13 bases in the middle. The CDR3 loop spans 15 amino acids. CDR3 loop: CASSRDRGTNEKLFF. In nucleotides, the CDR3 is TGTGCCAGCAGTCGGGACCGTGGGACTAATGAAAAACTGTTTTTT.

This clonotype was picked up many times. CDR3 sequence: CSARGQGTSGLSYEQYF. CDR3 DNA sequence: TGCAGTGCCAGGGGGCAGGGGACTAGCGGACTTTCCTACGAGCAGTACTTC. This chain joins TRBV20-1 and TRBJ2-7, with 11 bases that match TRBD2. After removal of 6 bases from V and 1 base from J, the junction contained 14 bases not matched to a gene. Germline V gives CDR1 DFQATT, CDR2 SNEGSKA (reference sequence). The CDR3 has 17 amino acids.

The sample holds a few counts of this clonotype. Here the CDR3 reads CATSRSQQETQYF. The CDR3 DNA follows: TGTGCCACCAGCAGGTCCCAGCAAGAGACCCAGTACTTC. The chain carries TRBV15 and TRBJ2-5; D is unclear. V was trimmed by 3 bases and J by 2 bases, leaving 7 bases between them. Germline CDR1 and CDR2: LNHNV and YYDKDF (reference sequence). This CDR3 region has 13 residues.

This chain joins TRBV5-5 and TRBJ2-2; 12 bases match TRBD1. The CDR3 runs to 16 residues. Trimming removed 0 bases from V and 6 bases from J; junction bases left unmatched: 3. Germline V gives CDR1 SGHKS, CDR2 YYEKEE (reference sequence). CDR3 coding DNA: TGTGCCAGCAGCTTGGTAGGGACAGGGGGCCCCGGGGAGCTGTTTTTT. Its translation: CASSLVGTGGPGELFF.

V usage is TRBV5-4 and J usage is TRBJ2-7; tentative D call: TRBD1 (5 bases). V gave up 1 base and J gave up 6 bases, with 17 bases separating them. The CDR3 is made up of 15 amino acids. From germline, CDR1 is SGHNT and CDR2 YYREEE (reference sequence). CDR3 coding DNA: TGTGCCAGCAGCTTGCGTGGTAGGGGCACAATCGAGCAGTACTTC. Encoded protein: CASSLRGRGTIEQYF.

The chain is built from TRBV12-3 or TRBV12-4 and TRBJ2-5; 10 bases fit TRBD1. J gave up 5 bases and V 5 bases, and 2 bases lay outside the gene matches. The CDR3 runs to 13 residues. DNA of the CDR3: TGTGCCAGCAGTACGACAGGGGGCGAGACCCAGTACTTC. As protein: CASSTTGGETQYF.

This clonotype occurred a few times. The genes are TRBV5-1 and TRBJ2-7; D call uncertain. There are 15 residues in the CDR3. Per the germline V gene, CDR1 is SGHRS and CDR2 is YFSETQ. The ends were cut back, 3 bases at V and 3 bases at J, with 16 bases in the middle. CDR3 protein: CASSSAVLGFYEQYF. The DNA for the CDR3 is TGCGCCAGCAGCTCGGCGGTTCTGGGCTTCTACGAGCAGTACTTC.

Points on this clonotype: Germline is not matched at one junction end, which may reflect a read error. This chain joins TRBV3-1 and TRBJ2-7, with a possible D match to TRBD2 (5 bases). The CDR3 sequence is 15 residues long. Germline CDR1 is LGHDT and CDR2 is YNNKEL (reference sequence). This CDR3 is CASSPLRAGSYEQYF. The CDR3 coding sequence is TGTGCCAGCTCACCACTGCGGGCGGGCTCCTACGAGCAATACTTC.

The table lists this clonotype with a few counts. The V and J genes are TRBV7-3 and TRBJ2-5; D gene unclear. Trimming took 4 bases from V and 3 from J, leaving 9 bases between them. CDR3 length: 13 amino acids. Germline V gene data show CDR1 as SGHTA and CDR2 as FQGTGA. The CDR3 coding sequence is TGTGCCAGCAGCTCCGGAGCGAAAGAGACCCAGTACTTC. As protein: CASSSGAKETQYF.

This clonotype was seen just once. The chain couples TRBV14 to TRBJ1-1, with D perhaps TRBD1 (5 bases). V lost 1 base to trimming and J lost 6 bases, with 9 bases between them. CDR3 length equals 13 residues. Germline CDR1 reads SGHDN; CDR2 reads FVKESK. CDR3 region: CASSQARVAEAFF. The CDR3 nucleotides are TGTGCCAGCAGCCAAGCCAGGGTAGCTGAAGCTTTCTTT.

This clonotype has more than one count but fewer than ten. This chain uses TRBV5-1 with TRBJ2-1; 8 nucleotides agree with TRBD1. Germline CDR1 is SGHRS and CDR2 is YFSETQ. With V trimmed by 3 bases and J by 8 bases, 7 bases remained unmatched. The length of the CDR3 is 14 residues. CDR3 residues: CASSSGGRQHEQFF. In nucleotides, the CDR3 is TGCGCCAGCAGCTCAGGGGGCCGACAGCATGAGCAGTTCTTC.

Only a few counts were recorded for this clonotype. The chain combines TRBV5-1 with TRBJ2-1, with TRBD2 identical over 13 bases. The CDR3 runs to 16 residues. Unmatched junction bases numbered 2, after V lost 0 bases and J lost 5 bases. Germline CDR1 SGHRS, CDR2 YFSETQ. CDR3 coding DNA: TGCGCCAGCAGCTTGGGGACTAGCGGGAGCAACAATGAGCAGTTCTTC. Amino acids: CASSLGTSGSNNEQFF. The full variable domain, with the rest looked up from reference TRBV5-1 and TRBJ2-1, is KAGVTQTPRYLIKTRGQQVTLSCSPISGHRSVSWYQQTPGQGLQFLFEYFSETQRNKGNFPGRFSGRQFSNSRSEMNVSTLELGDSALYLCASSLGTSGSNNEQFFGPGTRLTVL.

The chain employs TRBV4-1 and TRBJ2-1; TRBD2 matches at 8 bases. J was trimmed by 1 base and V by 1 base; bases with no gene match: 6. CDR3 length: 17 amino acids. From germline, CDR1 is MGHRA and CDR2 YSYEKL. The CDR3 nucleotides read TGCGCCAGCAGCCAAGTTCGGGGCGGGAGGTCCTACAATGAGCAGTTCTTC. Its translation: CASSQVRGGRSYNEQFF.

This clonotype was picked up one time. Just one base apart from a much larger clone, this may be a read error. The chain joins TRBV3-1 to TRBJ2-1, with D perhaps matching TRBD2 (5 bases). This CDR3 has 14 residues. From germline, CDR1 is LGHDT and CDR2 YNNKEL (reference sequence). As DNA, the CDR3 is TGTACCAGCAGCTTCCCCGGGATCAGCAATGAGCAGTTCTTC. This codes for CTSSFPGISNEQFF.

The CDR3 DNA reads TGCGCCAGCAGAGTTCGCGCCTCCCAAGAGACCCAGTACTTC. Its protein product is CASRVRASQETQYF. The chain uses TRBV10-2 and TRBJ2-5; D not certain. Germline CDR1 is WSHSY and CDR2 is SAAADI. V dropped 6 bases and J dropped 1 base, with 12 bases sitting between them. CDR3 length equals 14 residues.

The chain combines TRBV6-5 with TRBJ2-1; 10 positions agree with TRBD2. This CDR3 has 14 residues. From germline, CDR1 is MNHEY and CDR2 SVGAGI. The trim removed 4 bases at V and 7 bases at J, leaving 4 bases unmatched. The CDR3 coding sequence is TGTGCCAGCAGTTTCCTAGCGGGAGAGAATGAGCAGTTCTTC. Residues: CASSFLAGENEQFF.

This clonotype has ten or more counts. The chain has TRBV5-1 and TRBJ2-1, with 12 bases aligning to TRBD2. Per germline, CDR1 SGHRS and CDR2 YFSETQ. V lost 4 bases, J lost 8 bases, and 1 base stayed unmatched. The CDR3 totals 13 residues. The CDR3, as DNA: TGCGCCAGCAGCCGACTAGCGGGAGATGAGCAGTTCTTC. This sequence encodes CASSRLAGDEQFF. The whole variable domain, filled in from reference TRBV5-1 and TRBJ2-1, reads KAGVTQTPRYLIKTRGQQVTLSCSPISGHRSVSWYQQTPGQGLQFLFEYFSETQRNKGNFPGRFSGRQFSNSRSEMNVSTLELGDSALYLCASSRLAGDEQFFGPGTRLTVL.

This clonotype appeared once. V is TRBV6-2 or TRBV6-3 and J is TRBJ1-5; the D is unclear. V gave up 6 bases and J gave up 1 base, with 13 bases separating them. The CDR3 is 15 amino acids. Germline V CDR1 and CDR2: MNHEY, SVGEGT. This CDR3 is CASRLGRASNQPQHF. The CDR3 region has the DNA TGTGCCAGCAGGCTGGGTCGAGCGAGCAATCAGCCCCAGCATTTT.

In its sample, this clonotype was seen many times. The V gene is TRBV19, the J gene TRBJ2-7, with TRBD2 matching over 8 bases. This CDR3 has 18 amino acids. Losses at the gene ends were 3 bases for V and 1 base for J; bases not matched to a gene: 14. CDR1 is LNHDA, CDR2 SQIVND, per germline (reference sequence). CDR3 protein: CASSISLASSGRSYEQYF. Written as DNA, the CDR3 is TGTGCCAGTAGTATTTCTTTGGCGTCTAGCGGGCGATCCTACGAGCAGTACTTC.